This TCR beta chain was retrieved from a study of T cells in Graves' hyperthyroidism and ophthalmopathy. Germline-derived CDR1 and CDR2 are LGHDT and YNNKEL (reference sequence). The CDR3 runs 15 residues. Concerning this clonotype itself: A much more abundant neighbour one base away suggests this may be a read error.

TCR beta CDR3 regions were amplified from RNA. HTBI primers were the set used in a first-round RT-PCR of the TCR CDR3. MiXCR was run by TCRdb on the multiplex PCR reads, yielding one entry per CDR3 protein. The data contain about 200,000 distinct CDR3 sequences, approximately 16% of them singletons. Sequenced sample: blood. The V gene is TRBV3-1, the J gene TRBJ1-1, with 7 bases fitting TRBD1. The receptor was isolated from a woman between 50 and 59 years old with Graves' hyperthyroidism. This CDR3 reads CVSTQTGTGDTEAFF. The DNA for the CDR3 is TGTGTCAGCACCCAAACGGGCACAGGGGACACTGAAGCTTTCTTT.